This passage covers 7 T cell receptor beta chains from one sample sequenced in a study of T cell responses to AZD1222 COVID-19 vaccine. Using immunoSEQ multiplex PCR, the repertoire was profiled, and TCRdb retains in-frame clones only, with some absent. The sample comprises roughly 150,000 clones, 85% to 90% of which are singletons, and 1.9% rests with the top ten. Sequencing used peripheral blood, obtained on day 0 of AZD1222 vaccination. These receptors originate from an adult in good health.

The V call is TRBV19, the J call TRBJ2-7; the D gene could be TRBD1 or TRBD2 (5 bases each). Germline V gene lookup returns CDR1 LNHDA and CDR2 SQIVND (reference sequence). The CDR3 is made up of 12 amino acids. V gave up 3 bases and J gave up 5 bases, with 8 bases separating them. The CDR3 DNA reads as TGTGCCAGTAGTATGAGGGGAGACGAGCAGTACTTC. Encoded protein: CASSMRGDEQYF.

The genes are TRBV28 and TRBJ1-1; no definite D call. The V end lost 2 bases, the J end lost 0 bases, and 7 bases lay between the germline ends. The CDR3 has 14 residues. Germline V gene lookup returns CDR1 MDHEN and CDR2 SYDVKM. The CDR3 sequence: CASSLADMNTEAFF. In DNA, the CDR3 is TGTGCCAGCAGTTTAGCGGATATGAACACTGAAGCTTTCTTT.

The chain recombines TRBV28 with TRBJ2-3; a weak D match, TRBD2 (6 bases). This CDR3 has 15 amino acids. Germline CDR1 is MDHEN and CDR2 is SYDVKM. Trimming cost V 3 bases and J 2 bases, with 12 bases left between them. The chain's CDR3 is CASSFYRRATDTQYF. In nucleotides, the CDR3 is TGTGCCAGCAGTTTCTATAGGAGGGCCACAGATACGCAGTATTTT. The full variable domain, completed using reference TRBV28 and TRBJ2-3, is DVKVTQSSRYLVKRTGEKVFLECVQDMDHENMFWYRQDPGLGLRLIYFSYDVKMKEKGDIPEGYSVSREKKERFSLILESASTNQTSMYLCASSFYRRATDTQYFGPGTRLTVL.

This clone was observed a single time. The chain uses TRBV11-3 and TRBJ2-7, with 8 bases that match TRBD2. The V and J ends lost 4 bases and 3 bases, in that order; junction bases with no gene match: 8. The CDR3 is 15 residues long. Germline-derived CDR1 and CDR2 are SGHNT and YENEEA. The CDR3 loop reads CASSSRGGANYEQYF. CDR3 DNA: TGTGCCAGCAGCTCCCGGGGGGGGGCTAACTACGAGCAGTACTTC.

The chain joins TRBV6-5 to TRBJ1-1, with D possibly TRBD1 on 5 matching bases. CDR1 is MNHEY and CDR2 is SVGAGI in the germline V gene. Trimming stripped 1 base from V and 5 bases from J, with 8 bases between. The CDR3 sequence is 13 residues long. CDR3 residues: CASSYLGDTEAFF. CDR3 in DNA: TGTGCCAGCAGTTACTTAGGGGATACTGAAGCTTTCTTT.

The chain is built from TRBV6-5 and TRBJ2-2; 7 bases match TRBD2. Trimming took 3 bases from V and 4 from J; bases not matched to a gene: 8. The CDR3 runs 16 residues. Germline loops: CDR1 MNHEY, CDR2 SVGAGI. CDR3: CASSYRSPGGTGELFF. The DNA of the CDR3 is TGTGCCAGCAGTTATCGAAGCCCGGGAGGCACCGGGGAGCTGTTTTTT.

The chain uses TRBV19 and TRBJ1-1; TRBD1 agrees at 7 bases. The CDR3 loop spans 15 amino acids. Unmatched junction bases numbered 8, after V lost 4 bases and J lost 3 bases. The germline gives CDR1 LNHDA, CDR2 SQIVND (reference sequence). CDR3 nucleotide sequence: TGTGCCAGTAGTACAAGAAGGGGGCATGACACTGAAGCTTTCTTT. Its translation is CASSTRRGHDTEAFF.